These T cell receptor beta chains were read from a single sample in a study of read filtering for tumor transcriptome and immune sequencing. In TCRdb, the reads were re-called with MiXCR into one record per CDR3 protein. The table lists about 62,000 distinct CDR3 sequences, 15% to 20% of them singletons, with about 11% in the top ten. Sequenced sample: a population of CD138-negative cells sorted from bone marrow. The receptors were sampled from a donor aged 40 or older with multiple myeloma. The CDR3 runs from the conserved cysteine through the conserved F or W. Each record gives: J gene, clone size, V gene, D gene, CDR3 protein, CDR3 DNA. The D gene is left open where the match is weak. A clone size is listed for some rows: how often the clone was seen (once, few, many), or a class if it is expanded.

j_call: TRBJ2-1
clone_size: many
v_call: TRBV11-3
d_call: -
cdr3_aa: CASSLVEGNEQFF
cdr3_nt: TGTGCCAGCAGCTTAGTAGAGGGCAATGAGCAGTTCTTC

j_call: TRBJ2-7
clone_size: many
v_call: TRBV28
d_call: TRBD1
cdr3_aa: CASSSSGTGGIVQYF
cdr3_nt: TGTGCCAGCAGTTCCTCCGGGACAGGGGGCATCGTGCAGTACTTC

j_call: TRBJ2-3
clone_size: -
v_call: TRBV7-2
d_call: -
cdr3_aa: CASSFWGVEYSTDTQYF
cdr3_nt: TGTGCCAGCAGCTTTTGGGGAGTGGAATACAGCACAGATACGCAGTATTTT

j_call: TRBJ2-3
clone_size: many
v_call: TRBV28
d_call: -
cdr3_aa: CASSLLDGLGADTQYF
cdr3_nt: TGTGCCAGCAGTTTATTGGACGGGCTTGGCGCAGATACGCAGTATTTT

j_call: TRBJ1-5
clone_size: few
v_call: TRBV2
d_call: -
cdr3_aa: CASSGGSQPQHF
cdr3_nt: TGTGCCAGCAGTGGGGGATCCCAGCCCCAGCATTTT

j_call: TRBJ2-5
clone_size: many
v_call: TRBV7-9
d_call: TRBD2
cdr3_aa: CASSLAVQETQYF
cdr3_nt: TGTGCCAGCAGCCTAGCGGTACAAGAGACCCAGTACTTC

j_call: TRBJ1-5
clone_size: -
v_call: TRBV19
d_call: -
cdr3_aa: CASSRGREPQHF
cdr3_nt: TGTGCCAGTAGTAGGGGGCGGGAGCCCCAGCATTTT

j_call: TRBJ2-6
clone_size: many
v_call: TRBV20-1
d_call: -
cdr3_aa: CSARDFQGSASGANVLTF
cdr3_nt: TGCAGTGCTAGAGATTTCCAGGGATCTGCCTCTGGGGCCAACGTCCTGACTTTC

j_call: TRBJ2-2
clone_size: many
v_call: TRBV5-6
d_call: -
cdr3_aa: CASRSTGANTGELFF
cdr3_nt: TGTGCCAGCAGATCGACAGGCGCGAACACCGGGGAGCTGTTTTTT

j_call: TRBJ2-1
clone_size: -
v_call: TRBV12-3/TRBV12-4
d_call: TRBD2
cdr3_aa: CASSLAAGGQNAQFF
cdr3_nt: TGTGCCAGTAGTTTAGCAGCGGGAGGTCAGAATGCGCAGTTCTTC

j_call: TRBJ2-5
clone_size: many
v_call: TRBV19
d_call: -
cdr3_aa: CASSMGGTETQYF
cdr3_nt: TGTGCCAGTAGTATGGGCGGAACTGAGACCCAGTACTTC

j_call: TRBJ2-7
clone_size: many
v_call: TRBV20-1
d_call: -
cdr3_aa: CSASGQAGGDEQYF
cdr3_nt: TGCAGTGCTAGCGGCCAGGCCGGAGGCGACGAGCAGTACTTC

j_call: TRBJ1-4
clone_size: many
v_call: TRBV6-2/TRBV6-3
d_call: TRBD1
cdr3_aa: CASAKPGQDEKLFF
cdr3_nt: TGTGCCAGCGCTAAACCGGGACAGGATGAAAAACTGTTTTTT

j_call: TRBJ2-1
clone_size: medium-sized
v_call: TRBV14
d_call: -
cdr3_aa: CASSQGTPNEQFF
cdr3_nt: TGTGCCAGCAGCCAGGGGACACCCAATGAGCAGTTCTTC

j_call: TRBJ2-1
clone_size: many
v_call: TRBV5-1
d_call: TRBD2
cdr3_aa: CASSPSGGYNEQFF
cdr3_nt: TGCGCCAGCAGCCCTAGCGGGGGGTACAATGAGCAGTTCTTC

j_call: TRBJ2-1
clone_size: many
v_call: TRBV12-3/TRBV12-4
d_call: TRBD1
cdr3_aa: CASSLAAGQGVDEQFF
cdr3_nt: TGTGCCAGCAGTTTGGCGGCGGGACAGGGTGTAGATGAGCAGTTCTTC

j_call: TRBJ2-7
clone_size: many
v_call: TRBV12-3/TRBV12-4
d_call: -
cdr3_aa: CASSLVGIAAAPSYEQYF
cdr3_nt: TGTGCCAGCAGTTTGGTGGGTATAGCGGCCGCGCCTTCCTACGAGCAGTACTTC

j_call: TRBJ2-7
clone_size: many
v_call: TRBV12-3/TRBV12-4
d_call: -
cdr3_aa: CASSLGTHKSYEQYF
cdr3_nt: TGTGCCAGCAGTTTAGGCACTCACAAATCCTACGAGCAGTACTTC

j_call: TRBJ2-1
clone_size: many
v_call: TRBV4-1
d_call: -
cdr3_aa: CASSQANNEQFF
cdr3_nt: TGCGCCAGCAGCCAAGCAAACAATGAGCAGTTCTTC

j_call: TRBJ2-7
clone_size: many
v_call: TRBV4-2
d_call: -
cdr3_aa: CASSQALLDSYEQYF
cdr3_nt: TGTGCCAGCAGCCAAGCCCTCTTGGACAGCTACGAGCAGTACTTC

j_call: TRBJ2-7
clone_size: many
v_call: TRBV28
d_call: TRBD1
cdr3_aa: CASSSTGGGYEQYF
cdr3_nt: TGTGCCAGCAGTTCAACAGGGGGCGGTTACGAGCAGTACTTC

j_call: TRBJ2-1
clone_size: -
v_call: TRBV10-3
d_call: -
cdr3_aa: CAISDVQSNNKQFF
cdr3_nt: TGTGCCATCAGTGACGTACAGTCAAACAATAAGCAGTTCTTC

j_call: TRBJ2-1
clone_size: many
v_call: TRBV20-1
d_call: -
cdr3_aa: CSAPGLAIANEQFF
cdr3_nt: TGCAGTGCCCCGGGGCTAGCGATCGCCAATGAGCAGTTCTTC